The source of this TCR beta chain is a study of multiple sclerosis patients with progressive multifocal leukoencephalopathy. Indicated time point: time of PML onset. All PML patients were female, and all patients had earlier interferon beta. The assay was run at survey level. TCRdb keeps only in-frame clones here, not all; method: immunoSEQ multiplex PCR. Of 30,000 or so clones listed, roughly nine tenths are singletons. Sequencing used PBMCs, obtained from a patient treated with natalizumab. The clonotype was recovered from a human donor with progressive multifocal leukoencephalopathy.

CDR3 in amino acids: CASKQGANNEKLFF. CDR3 bases: TGTGCCAGCAAGCAGGGGGCGAATAATGAAAAACTGTTTTTT. This chain links TRBV2 with TRBJ1-4; TRBD1 agrees at 8 bases. This CDR3 has 14 amino acids. Germline CDR1 is SNHLY and CDR2 is FYNNEI. V lost 7 bases to trimming and J lost 4 bases; unmatched junction nucleotides: 5.